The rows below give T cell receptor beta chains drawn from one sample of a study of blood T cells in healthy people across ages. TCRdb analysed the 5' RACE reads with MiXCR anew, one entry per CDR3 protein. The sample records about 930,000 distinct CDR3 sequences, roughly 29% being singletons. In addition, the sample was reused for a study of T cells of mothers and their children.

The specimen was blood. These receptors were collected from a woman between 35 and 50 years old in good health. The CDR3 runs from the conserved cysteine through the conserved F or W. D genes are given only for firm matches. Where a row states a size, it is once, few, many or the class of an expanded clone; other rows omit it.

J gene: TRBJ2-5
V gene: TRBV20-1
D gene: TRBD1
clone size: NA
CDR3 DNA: TGTAGTGCTCCGGGACAGAAAACAGAGACCCAGTACTTC
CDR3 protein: CSAPGQKTETQYF

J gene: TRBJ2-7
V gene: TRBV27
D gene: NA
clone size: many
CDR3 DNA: TGTGCCAGCAGTAGACTGGGGGCGCGGGTCGAGCAGTACTTC
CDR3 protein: CASSRLGARVEQYF

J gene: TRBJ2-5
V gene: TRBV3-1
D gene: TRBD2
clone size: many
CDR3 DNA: TGTGCCAGCAGCCAAGATACGGCGGGGGGGCAAGAGACCCAGTACTTC
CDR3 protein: CASSQDTAGGQETQYF

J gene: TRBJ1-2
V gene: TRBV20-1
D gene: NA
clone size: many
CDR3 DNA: TGCAGTGCACCGGGGAAGGACTATGGCTACACCTTC
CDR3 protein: CSAPGKDYGYTF

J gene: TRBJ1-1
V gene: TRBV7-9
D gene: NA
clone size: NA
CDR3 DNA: TGTGCCAGCAGCTCCGGAGGGGGGGGAATAAGGAAGGAAGCTTTCTTT
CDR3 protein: CASSSGGGGIRKEAFF

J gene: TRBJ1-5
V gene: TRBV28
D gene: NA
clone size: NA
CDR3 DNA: TGTGCCAGCAGTTTTTGGGGGGCCCGAAATCAGCCCCAGCATTTT
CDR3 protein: CASSFWGARNQPQHF

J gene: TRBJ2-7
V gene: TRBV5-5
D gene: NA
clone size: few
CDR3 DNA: TGTGCCAGCAGCCACGGGACTCCACCGCTATACGAGCAGTACTTC
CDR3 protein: CASSHGTPPLYEQYF

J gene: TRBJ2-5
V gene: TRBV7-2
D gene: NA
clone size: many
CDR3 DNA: TGTGCCAGCAGCTGGGGGACACAAGAGACCCAGTACTTC
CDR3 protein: CASSWGTQETQYF

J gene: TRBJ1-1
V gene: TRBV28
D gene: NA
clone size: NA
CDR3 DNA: TGTGCCAGCAGTACCCACTCAATGAACACTGAAGCTTTCTTT
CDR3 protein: CASSTHSMNTEAFF

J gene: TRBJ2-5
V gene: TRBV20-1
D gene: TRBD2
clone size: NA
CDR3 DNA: TGCAGTGCCAAACGCGTTAGCGGGGCAGAGACCCAGTACTTC
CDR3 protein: CSAKRVSGAETQYF

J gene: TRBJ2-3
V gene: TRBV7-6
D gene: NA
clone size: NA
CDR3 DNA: TGTGCCAGCAGTCCAGACAACGCGCGCCGCACAGATACGCAGTATTTT
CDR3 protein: CASSPDNARRTDTQYF

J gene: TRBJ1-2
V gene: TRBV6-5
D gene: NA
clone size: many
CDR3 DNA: TGTGCCAGCAGTTACCAGACCCCGGGACCGCCCTACACCTTC
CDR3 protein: CASSYQTPGPPYTF

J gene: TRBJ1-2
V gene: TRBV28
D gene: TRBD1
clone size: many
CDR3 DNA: TGTGCCAGCAATTCAGCTACAGGGGGCGTCTATGGCTACACCTTC
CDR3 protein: CASNSATGGVYGYTF

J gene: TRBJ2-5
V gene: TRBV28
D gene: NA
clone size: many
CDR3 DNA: TGTGCCAGCAGTCGGGAGACCCAGTACTTC
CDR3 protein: CASSRETQYF

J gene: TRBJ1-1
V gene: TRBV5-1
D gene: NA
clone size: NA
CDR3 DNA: TGCGCCAGCAGCTTGGAGGGGTATAGTGGTGGTGAAGCTTTCTTT
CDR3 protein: CASSLEGYSGGEAFF

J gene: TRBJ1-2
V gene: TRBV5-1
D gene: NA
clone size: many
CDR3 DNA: TGCGCCAGCAGCCCAACCACTACAGGGACCTATGGCTACACCTTC
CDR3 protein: CASSPTTTGTYGYTF

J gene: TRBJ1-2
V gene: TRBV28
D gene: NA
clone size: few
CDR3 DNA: TGTGCCAGCAGCCTCCGTTGGGGCGCGTATGGCTACACCTTC
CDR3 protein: CASSLRWGAYGYTF

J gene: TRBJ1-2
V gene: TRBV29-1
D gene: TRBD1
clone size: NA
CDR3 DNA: TGCAGCGTTGCCCAGACAGGGACCTATGGCTACACCTTC
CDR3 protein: CSVAQTGTYGYTF

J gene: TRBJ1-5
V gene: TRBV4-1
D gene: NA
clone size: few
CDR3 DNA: TGCGCCAGCAGCCTAAGTCCCGGGGCCGCGAATCAGCCCCAGCATTTT
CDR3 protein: CASSLSPGAANQPQHF

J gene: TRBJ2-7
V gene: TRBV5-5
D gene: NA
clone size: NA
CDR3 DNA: TGTGCCAGCAGCGGATTAGCTTACTACGAGCAGTACTTC
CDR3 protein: CASSGLAYYEQYF

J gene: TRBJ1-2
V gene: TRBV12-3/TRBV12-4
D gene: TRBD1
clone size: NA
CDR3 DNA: TGTGCCAGCAGTTTATCCCAGGGGGCCCTCTATGGCTACACCTTC
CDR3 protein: CASSLSQGALYGYTF

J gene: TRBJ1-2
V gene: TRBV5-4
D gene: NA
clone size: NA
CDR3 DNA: TGTGCCAGCAGCTTCGACAAGGGTTCCATCCTCTTC
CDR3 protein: CASSFDKGSILF

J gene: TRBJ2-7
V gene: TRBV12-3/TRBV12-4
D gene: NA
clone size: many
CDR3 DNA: TGTGCCAGCACCCAGGGGCTACTTAGCTCCTACGAGCAGTACTTC
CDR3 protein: CASTQGLLSSYEQYF

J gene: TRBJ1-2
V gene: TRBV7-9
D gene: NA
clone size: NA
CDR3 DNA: TGTGCCAGCAGCTTAGAACACAGTCTCTATGGCCACACCTTC
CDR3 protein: CASSLEHSLYGHTF

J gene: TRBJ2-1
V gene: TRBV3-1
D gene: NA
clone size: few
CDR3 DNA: TGTGCCAGCAGCCACGTCAATGAGCAGTTCTTC
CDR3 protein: CASSHVNEQFF

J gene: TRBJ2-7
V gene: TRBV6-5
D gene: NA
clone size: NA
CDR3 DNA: TGTGCCAGCAGTCACATCCCCAATGCCGGGACTGAATACTCCTACGAGCAGTACTTC
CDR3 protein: CASSHIPNAGTEYSYEQYF

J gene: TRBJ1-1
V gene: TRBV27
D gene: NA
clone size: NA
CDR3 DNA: TGTGCCAGCAGGTTCGGTGGGCAGGGCACTGAAGCTTTCTTT
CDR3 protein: CASRFGGQGTEAFF

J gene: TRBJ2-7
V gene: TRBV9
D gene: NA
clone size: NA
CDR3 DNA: TGTGCCAGCAGCGTAGCCCCCGCTAGCTCCTACGAGCAGTACTTC
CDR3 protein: CASSVAPASSYEQYF

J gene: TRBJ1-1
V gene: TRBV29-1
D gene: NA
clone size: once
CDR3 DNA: TGCAGCGTTGAAACAGCCGGGACAAGGGCGAACACTGAAGCTTTCTTT
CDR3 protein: CSVETAGTRANTEAFF

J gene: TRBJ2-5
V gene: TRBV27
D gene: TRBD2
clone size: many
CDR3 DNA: TGTGCCAGCAGGCCGGGACTAGCGGAAGTGGAGACCCAGTACTTC
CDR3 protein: CASRPGLAEVETQYF

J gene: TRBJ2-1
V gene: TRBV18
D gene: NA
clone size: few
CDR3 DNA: TGTGCCAGCTCACCCGGGACTTTTACCTACAATGAGCAGTTCTTC
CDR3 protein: CASSPGTFTYNEQFF

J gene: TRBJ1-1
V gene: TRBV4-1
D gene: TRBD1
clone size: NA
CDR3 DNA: TGCGCCAGCAGCCAAGCACCATGGAAAAACAGGGGCTCTGAAGCTTTCTTT
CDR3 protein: CASSQAPWKNRGSEAFF

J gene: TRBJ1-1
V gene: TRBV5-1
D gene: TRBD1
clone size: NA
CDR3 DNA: TGCGCCAGCAGCGACTACAGGGGAGATTCCACTGGAGCTTTCTTT
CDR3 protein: CASSDYRGDSTGAFF

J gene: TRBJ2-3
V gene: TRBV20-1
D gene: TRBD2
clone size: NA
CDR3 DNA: TGCAGTGCTAGGGTTCCCGCGGGGGTAAATACGCAGTATTTT
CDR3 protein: CSARVPAGVNTQYF

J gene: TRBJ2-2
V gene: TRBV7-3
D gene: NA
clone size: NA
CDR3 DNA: TGTGCCAGCAGCCCCAGACCTAACACCGGGGAGCTGTTTTTT
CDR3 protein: CASSPRPNTGELFF

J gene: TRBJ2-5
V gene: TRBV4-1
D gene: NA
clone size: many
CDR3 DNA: TGCGCCAGCAGCCAAGATCCGGGGTTAGAGACCCAGTACTTC
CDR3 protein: CASSQDPGLETQYF

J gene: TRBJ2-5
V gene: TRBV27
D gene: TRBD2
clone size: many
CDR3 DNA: TGTGCCAGCAGTCTGAGACTAGCTCAAGAGACCCAGTACTTC
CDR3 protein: CASSLRLAQETQYF

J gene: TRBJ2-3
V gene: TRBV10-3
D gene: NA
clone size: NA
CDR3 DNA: TGTGCCATCAGAGATCGACCAACAGATACGCAGTATTTT
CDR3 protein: CAIRDRPTDTQYF

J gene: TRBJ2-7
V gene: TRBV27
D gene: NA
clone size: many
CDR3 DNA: TGTGCCAGCAGGGATAGTACGGGGGTAAGATCCGAGCAGTACTTC
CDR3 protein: CASRDSTGVRSEQYF

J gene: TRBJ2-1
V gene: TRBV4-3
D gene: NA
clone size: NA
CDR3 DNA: TGCGCCAGCAGCCAAGATAGCGGTCTAAATGAGCAGTTCTTC
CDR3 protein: CASSQDSGLNEQFF

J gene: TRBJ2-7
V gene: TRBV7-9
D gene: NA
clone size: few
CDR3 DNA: TGTACCAGCAGAGAAGGCAGGCGCCCCTACGAGCAGTACTTC
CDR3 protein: CTSREGRRPYEQYF

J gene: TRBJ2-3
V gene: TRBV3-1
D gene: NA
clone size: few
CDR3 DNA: TGTGCCAGCAGCCAGATATCCGATACGCAGTATTTT
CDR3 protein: CASSQISDTQYF

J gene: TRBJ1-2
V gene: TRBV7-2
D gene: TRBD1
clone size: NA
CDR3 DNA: TGTGCCAGCAGCGCCTGGACAGGGGACTATGGCTACACCTTC
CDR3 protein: CASSAWTGDYGYTF

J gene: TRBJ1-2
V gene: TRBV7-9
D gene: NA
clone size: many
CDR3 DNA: TGTGCCAGCAGCTTAGAACAGTATAACTATGGCTACACCTTC
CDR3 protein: CASSLEQYNYGYTF

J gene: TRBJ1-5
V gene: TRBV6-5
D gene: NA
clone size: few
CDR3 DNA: TGTGCCAGCAGTTACTCGAGATCCGAGGGACAGCCCCAGCATTTT
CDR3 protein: CASSYSRSEGQPQHF

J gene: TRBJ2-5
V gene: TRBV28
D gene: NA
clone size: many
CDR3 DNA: TGTGCCAGCAGTGGGTTAGCGATTCAACTCGCAGAGACCCAGTACTTC
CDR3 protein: CASSGLAIQLAETQYF

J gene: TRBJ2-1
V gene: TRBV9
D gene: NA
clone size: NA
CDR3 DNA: TGTGCCAGCAGCGTAGTCGGGGGCGAGCAGTTCTTC
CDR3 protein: CASSVVGGEQFF

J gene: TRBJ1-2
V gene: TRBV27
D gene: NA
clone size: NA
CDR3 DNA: TGTGCCAGCAGTCAGCGGGGGGAGCGGGCTAACTATGGCTACACCTTC
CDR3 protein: CASSQRGERANYGYTF

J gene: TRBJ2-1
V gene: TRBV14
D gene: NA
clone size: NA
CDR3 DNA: TGTGCCAGCAGCCAATTCAACAGGGAAAATGAGCAGTTCTTC
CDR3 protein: CASSQFNRENEQFF

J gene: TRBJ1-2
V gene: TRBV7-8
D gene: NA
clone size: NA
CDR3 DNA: TGTGCCAGCAGCTTGCAGGGGATAGCTAACTATGGCTACACCTTC
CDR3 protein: CASSLQGIANYGYTF

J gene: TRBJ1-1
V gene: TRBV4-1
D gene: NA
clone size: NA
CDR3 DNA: TGCGCCAGCAGCCGCGGAACGATTAACACTGAAGCTTTCTTT
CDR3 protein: CASSRGTINTEAFF

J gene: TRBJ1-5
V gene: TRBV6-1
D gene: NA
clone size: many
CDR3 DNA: TGTGCCAGCAGTGAAGCGCAGGGTTATAGCAATCAGCCCCAGCATTTT
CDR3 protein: CASSEAQGYSNQPQHF

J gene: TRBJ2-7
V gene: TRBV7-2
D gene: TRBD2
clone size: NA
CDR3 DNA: TGTGCCAGCAGCTTAGTAGGACTAGCGGGGGTCGGCGAGCAGTACTTC
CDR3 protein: CASSLVGLAGVGEQYF

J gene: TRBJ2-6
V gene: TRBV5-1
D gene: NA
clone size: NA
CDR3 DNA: TGCGCCAGCAGCTTGAGGAGGGCACTCTCTGGGGCCAACGCCCTGACTTTC
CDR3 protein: CASSLRRALSGANALTF

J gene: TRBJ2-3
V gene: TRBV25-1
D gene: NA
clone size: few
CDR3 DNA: TGTGCCAGCAGTGAATTGGGCAAGACTAGCACAGATACGCAGTATTTT
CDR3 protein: CASSELGKTSTDTQYF

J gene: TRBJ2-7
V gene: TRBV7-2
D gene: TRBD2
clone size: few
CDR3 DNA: TGTGCCAGCAGCGTAACTAGCGGGGGGTCCTCCTACGAGCAGTACTTC
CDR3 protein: CASSVTSGGSSYEQYF

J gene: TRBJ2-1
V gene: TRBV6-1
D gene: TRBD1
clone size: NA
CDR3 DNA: TGTGCCATCTCGACAGGGTCCTCCTACAATGAGCAGTTCTTC
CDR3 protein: CAISTGSSYNEQFF

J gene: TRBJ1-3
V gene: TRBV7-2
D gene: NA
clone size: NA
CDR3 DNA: TGTGCCAGCAGCCCCACAGGGACCTCTGGAAACACCATATATTTT
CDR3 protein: CASSPTGTSGNTIYF

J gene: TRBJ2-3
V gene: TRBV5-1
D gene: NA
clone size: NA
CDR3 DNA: TGCGCCAGCAAAGGTGAGGGTTTTAGCACAGATACGCAGTATTTT
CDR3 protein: CASKGEGFSTDTQYF